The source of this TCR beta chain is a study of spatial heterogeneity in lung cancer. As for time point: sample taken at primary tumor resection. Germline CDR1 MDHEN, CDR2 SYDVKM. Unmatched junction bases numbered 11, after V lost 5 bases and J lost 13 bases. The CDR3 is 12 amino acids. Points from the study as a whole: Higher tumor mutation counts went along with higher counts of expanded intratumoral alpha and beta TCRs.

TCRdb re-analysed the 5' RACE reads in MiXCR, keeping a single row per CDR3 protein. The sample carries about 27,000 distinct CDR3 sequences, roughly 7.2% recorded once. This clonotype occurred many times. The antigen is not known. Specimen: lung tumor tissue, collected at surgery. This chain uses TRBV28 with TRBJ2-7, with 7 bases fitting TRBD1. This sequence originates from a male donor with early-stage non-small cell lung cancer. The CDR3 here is CASSLLTGTAYF. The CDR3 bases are TGTGCCAGCAGTCTGCTAACCGGGACAGCTTACTTC. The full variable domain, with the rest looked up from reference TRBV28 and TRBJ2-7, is DVKVTQSSRYLVKRTGEKVFLECVQDMDHENMFWYRQDPGLGLRLIYFSYDVKMKEKGDIPEGYSVSREKKERFSLILESASTNQTSMYLCASSLLTGTAYFGPGTRLTVT.